The clone carrying this TCR beta chain appeared a few times. Here immunoSEQ multiplex PCR was the method, and the copy in TCRdb shows in-frame clones only, minus some. The table records roughly 3,900 clones, around 73% of them present only once. V was trimmed by 5 bases and J by 4 bases, leaving 7 bases between them. The CDR3 has 12 amino acids. Germline CDR1 reads SEHNR; CDR2 reads FQNEAQ (reference sequence). The sample comes from a study of chemoradiotherapy in HPV16-positive cancers. The input for sequencing was tumor tissue, taken from a patient who underwent chemoradiotherapy. The sequence was obtained from a human donor with HPV-associated anogenital cancer. The rearrangement joins TRBV7-9 to TRBJ2-3; no firm D call. CDR3 in DNA: TGTGCCAGCAGCCTTAAGGCAGATACGCAGTATTTT. This gives the protein CASSLKADTQYF.